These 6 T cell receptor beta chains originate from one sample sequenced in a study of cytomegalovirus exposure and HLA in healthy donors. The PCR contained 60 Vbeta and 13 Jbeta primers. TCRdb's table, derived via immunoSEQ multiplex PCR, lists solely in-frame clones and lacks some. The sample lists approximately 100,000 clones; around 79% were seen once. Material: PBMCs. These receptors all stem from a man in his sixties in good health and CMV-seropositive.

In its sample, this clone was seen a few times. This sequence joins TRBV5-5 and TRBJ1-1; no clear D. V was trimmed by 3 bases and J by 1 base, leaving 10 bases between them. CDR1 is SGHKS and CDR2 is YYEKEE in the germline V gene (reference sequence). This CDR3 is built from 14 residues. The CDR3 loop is CASSWASENTEAFF. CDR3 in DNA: TGTGCCAGCAGCTGGGCGTCAGAGAACACTGAAGCTTTCTTT.

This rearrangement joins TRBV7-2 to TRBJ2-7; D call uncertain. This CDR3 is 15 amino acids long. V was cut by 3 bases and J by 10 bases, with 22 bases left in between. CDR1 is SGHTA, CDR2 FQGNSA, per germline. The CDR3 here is CASSLSIRSGVEQYF. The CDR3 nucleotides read TGTGCCAGCAGCTTGTCCATCCGATCCGGAGTTGAACAGTACTTC. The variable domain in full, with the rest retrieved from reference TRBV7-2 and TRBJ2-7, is GAGVSQSPSNKVTEKGKDVELRCDPISGHTALYWYRQSLGQGLEFLIYFQGNSAPDKSGLPSDRFSAERTGGSVSTLTIQRTQQEDSAVYLCASSLSIRSGVEQYFGPGTRLTVT.

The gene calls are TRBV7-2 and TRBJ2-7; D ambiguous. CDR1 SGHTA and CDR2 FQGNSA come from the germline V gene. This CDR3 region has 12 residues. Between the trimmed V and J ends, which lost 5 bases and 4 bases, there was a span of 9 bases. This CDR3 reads CASSGDRYEQYF. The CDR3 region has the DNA TGTGCCAGCAGCGGAGATAGATACGAGCAGTACTTC.

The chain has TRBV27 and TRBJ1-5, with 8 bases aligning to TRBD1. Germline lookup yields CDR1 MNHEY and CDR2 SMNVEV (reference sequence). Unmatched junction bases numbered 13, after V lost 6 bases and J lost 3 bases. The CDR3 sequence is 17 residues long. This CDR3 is CASSPRTGTSYNQPQHF. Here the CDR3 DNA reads TGTGCCAGCAGCCCTCGGACAGGGACCTCCTACAATCAGCCCCAGCATTTT.

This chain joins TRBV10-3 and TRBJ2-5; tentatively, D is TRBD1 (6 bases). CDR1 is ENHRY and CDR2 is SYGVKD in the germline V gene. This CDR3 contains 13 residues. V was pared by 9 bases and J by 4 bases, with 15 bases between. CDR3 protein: CAIRQDRGETQYF. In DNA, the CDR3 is TGTGCCATAAGACAGGACCGGGGAGAGACCCAGTACTTC.

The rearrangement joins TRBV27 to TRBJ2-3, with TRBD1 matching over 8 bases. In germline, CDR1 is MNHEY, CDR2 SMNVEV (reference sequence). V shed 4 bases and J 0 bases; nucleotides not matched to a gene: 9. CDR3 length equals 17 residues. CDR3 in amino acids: CASSSGGPGSSTDTQYF. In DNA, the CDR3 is TGTGCCAGCAGTTCAGGGGGCCCGGGGTCTAGCACAGATACGCAGTATTTT.